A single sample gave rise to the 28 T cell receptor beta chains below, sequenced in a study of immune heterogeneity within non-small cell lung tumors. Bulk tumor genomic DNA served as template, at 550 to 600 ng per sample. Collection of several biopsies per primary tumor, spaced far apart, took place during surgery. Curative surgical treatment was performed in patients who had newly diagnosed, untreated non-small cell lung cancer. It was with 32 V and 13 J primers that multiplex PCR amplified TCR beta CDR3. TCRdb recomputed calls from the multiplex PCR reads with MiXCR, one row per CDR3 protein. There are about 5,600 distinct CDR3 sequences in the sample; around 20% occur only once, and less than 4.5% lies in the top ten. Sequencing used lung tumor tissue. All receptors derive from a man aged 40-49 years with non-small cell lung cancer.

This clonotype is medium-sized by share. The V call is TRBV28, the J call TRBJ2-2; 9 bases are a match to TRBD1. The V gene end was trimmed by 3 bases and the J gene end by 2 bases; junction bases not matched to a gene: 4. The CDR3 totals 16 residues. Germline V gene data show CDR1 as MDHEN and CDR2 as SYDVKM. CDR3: CASSFWDRENTGELFF. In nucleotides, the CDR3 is TGTGCCAGCAGTTTCTGGGACAGGGAAAACACCGGGGAGCTGTTTTTT.

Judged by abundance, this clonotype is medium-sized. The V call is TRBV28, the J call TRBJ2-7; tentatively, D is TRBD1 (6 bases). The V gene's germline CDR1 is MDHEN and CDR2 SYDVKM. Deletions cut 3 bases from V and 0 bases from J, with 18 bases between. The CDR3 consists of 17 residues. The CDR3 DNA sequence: TGTGCCAGCAGTTTCGAGCTGGGACACCGCCTCTCCTACGAGCAGTACTTC. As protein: CASSFELGHRLSYEQYF.

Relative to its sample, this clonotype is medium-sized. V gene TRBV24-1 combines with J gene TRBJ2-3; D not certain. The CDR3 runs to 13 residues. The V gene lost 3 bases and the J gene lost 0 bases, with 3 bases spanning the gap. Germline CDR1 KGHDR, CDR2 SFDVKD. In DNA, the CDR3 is TGTGCCACCAGTGATGGCAGCACAGATACGCAGTATTTT. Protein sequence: CATSDGSTDTQYF.

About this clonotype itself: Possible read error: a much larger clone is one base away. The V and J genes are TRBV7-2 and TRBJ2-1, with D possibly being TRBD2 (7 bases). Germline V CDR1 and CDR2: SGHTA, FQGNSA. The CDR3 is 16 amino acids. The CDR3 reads CASSSSRGAAYNKQFF. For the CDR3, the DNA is TGTGCCAGCAGCTCCTCTCGGGGGGCAGCCTACAATAAGCAGTTCTTC.

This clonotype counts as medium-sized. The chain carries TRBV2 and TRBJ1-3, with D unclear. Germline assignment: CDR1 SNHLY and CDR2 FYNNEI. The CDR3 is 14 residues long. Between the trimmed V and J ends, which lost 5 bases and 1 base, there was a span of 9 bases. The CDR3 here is CASSLDVSGNTIYF. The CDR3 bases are TGTGCCAGCAGTCTCGACGTATCTGGAAACACCATATATTTT. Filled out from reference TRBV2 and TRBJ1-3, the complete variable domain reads EPEVTQTPSHQVTQMGQEVILRCVPISNHLYFYWYRQILGQKVEFLVSFYNNEISEKSEIFDDQFSVERPDGSNFTLKIRSTKLEDSAMYFCASSLDVSGNTIYFGEGSWLTVV.

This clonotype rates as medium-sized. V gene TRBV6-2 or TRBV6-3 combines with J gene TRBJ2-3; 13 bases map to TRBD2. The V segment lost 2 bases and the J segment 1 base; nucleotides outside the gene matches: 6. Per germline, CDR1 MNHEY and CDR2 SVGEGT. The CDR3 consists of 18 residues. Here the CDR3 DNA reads TGTGCCAGCAGTTACCCCCGGACTAGCGGGGGACGCACAGATACGCAGTATTTT. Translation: CASSYPRTSGGRTDTQYF.

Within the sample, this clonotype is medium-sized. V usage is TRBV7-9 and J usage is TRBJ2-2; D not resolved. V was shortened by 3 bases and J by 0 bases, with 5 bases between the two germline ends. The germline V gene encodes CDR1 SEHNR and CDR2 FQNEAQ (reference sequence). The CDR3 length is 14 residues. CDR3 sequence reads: CASSLAPNTGELFF. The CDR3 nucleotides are TGTGCCAGCAGCTTGGCTCCGAACACCGGGGAGCTGTTTTTT.

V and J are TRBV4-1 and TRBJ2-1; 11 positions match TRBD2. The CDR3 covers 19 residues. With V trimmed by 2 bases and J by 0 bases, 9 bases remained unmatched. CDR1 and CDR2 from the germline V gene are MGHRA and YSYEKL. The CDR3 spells CASSQTLATSGSSYNEQFF. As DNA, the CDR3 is TGCGCCAGCAGCCAAACGCTCGCAACTAGCGGGAGCTCCTACAATGAGCAGTTCTTC.

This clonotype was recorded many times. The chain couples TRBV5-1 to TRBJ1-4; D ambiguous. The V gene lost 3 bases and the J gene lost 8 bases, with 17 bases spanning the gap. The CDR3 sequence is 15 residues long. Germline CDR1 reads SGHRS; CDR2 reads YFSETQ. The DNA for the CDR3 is TGCGCCAGCAGCTCCCAAGGCGGAGTACGCGAAAAACTGTTTTTT. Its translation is CASSSQGGVREKLFF. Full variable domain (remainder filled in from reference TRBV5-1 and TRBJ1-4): KAGVTQTPRYLIKTRGQQVTLSCSPISGHRSVSWYQQTPGQGLQFLFEYFSETQRNKGNFPGRFSGRQFSNSRSEMNVSTLELGDSALYLCASSSQGGVREKLFFGSGTQLSVL.

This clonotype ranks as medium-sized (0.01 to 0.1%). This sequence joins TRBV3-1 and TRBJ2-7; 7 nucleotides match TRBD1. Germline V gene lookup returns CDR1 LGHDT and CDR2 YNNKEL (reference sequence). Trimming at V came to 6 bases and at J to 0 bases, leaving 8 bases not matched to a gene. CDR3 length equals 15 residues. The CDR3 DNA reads TGTGCCAGCAGAAGTAGTGACAGGGACTCCTACGAGCAGTACTTC. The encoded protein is CASRSSDRDSYEQYF.

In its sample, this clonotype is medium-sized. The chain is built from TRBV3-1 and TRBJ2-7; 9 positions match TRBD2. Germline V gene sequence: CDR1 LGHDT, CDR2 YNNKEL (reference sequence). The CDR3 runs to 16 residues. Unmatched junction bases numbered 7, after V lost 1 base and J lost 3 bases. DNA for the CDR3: TGTGCCAGCAGCCAAGGGGGGCTAGCGGGGATCTACGAGCAGTACTTC. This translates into CASSQGGLAGIYEQYF.

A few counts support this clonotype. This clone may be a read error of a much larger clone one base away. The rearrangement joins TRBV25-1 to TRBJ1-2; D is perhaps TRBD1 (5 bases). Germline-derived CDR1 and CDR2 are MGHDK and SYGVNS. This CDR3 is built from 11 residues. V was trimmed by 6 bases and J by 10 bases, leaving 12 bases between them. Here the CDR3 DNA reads TGTGCCAGCAGGTTTGGGGGTGCCTACACCTTC. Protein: CASRFGGAYTF.

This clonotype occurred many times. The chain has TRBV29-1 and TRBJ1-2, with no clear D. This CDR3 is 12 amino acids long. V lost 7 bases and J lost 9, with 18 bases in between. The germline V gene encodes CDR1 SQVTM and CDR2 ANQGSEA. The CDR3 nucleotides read TGCAGCGGCAGAACCCCCGAGGGTCGCTACACCTTC. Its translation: CSGRTPEGRYTF.

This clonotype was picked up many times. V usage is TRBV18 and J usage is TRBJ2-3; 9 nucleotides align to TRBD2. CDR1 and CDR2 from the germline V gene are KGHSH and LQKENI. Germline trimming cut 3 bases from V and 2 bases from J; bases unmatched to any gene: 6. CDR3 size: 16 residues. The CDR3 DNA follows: TGTGCCAGCTCACCTCCTCGCGGGGGGGCCACAGATACGCAGTATTTT. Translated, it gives CASSPPRGGATDTQYF.

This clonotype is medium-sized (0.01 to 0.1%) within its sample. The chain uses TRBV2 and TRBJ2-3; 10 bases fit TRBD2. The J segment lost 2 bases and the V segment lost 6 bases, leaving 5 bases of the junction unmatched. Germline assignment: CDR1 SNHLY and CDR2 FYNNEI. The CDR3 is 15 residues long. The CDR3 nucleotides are TGTGCCAGCAGCGCACTAGCGGGGCACACAGATACGCAGTATTTT. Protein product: CASSALAGHTDTQYF.

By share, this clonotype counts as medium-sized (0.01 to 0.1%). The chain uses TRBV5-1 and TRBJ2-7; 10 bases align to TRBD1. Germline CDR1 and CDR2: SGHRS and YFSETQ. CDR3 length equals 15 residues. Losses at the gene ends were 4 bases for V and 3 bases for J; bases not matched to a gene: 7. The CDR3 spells CASSPAGTGVYEQYF. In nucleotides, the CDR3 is TGCGCCAGCAGCCCCGCCGGGACAGGGGTCTACGAGCAGTACTTC.

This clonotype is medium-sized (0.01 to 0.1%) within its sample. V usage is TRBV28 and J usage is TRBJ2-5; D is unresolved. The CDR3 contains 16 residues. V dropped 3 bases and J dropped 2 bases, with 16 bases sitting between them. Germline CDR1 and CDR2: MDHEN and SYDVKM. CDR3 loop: CASSFEWRGWQETQYF. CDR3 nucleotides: TGTGCCAGCAGTTTTGAGTGGCGCGGATGGCAAGAGACCCAGTACTTC.

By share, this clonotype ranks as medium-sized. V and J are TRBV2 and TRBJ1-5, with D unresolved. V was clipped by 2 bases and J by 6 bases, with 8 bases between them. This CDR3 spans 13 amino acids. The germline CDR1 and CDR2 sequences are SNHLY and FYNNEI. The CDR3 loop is CASSEFGSQPQHF. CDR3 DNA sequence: TGTGCCAGCAGTGAATTTGGGAGTCAGCCCCAGCATTTT.

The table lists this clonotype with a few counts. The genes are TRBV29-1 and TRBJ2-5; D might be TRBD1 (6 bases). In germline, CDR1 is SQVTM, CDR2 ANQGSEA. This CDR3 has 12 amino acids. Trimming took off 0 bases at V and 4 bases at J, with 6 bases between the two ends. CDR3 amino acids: CSVEDRGETQYF. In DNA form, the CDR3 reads TGCAGCGTTGAAGACAGGGGAGAGACCCAGTACTTC.

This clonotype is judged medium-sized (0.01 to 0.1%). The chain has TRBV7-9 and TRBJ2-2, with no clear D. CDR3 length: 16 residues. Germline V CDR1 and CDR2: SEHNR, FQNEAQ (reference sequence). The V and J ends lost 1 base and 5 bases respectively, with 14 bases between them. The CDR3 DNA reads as TGTGCCAGCAGCTTAGGTCCTTCAAGAAATACCGGGGAGCTGTTTTTT. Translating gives CASSLGPSRNTGELFF.

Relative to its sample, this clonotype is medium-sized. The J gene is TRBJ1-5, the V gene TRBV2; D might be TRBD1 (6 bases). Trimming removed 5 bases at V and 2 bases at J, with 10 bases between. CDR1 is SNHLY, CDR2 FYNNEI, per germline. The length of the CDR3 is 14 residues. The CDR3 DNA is TGTGCCAGCAGTACCGGGACACGCAATCAGCCCCAGCATTTT. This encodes CASSTGTRNQPQHF.

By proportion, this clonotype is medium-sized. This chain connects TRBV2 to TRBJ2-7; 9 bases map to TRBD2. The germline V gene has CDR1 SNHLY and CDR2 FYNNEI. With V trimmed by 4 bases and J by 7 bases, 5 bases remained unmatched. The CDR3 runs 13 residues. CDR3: CASSGGGAGEQYF. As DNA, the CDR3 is TGTGCCAGCAGTGGCGGGGGGGCAGGGGAGCAGTACTTC.

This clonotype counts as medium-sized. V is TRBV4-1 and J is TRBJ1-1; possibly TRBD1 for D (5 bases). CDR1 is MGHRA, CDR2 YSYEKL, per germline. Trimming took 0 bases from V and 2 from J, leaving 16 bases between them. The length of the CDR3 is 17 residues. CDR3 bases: TGCGCCAGCAGCCAAGAACCCCCAGGGTGGGGAAACACTGAAGCTTTCTTT. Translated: CASSQEPPGWGNTEAFF.

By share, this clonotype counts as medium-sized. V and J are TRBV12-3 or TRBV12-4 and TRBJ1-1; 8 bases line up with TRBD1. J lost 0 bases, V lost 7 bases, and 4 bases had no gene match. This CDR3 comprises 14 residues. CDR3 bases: TGTGCCAGCACCAGGGGGCGGGTGAACACTGAAGCTTTCTTT. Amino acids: CASTRGRVNTEAFF.

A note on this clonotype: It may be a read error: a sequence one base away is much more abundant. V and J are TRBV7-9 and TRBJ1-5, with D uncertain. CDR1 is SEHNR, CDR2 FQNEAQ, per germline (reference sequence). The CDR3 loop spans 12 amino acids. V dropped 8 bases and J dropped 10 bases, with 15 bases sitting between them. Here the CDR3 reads CASDFSGSPQHF. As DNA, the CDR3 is TGTGCCAGCGACTTCTCAGGCAGCCCCCAGCATTTT.

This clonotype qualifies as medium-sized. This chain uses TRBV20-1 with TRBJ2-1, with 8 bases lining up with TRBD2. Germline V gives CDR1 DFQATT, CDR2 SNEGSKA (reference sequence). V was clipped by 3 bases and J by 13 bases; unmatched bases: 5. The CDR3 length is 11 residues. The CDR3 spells CSASRLAGQFF. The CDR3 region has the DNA TGCAGTGCTAGTAGGCTAGCGGGTCAGTTCTTC.

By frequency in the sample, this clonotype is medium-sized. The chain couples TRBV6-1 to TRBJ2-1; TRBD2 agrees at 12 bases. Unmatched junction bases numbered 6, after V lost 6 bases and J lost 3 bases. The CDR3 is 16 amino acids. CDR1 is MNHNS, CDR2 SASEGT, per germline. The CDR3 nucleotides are TGTGCCAGCAGGAGACTAGCGGGGGACCTCTACAATGAGCAGTTCTTC. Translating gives CASRRLAGDLYNEQFF.

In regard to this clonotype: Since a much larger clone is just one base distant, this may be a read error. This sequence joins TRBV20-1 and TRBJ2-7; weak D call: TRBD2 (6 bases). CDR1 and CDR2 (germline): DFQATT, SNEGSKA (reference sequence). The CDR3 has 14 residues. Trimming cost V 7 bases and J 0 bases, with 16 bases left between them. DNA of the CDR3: TGCAGTGATCGGGACTTTTCCAGCTCCTACGAGCAGTACTTC. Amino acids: CSDRDFSSSYEQYF.